This T cell receptor (beta chain) was documented in a study of regulatory T cells (dated by TCRdb to the late 2010s). Notes on the research overall: T-cell receptor beta repertoires of sorted regulatory, conventional CD4+ and CD8+ T cells were compared between CD3G-deficient patients and healthy controls.

This clone was recorded once. This receptor's antigen is unknown. Per-nucleotide qualities are absent, and no much larger clonotype sits a single base away. The study at large found these results: In patients, repertoires had restricted unique TRB V-J pairs and skewed V and J gene usage, with regulatory T cells showing the most marked changes. Hydrophobic residues at CDR3 positions 6 and 7 were enriched in conventional CD4+ T cells from CD3G-deficient patients, which suggests more self-reactive specificities.

In the multiplex PCR, 52 forward TRBV primers and 13 reverse TRBJ primers were used, and assay-based and computational corrections were applied for amplification bias. Rearranged TRB loci were amplified from genomic DNA by multiplex PCR within the immunoSEQ assay. Sequencing of the TRB amplicons was done on an Illumina HiSeq platform. The original pipeline was this. Custom algorithms error-filtered the raw sequences and aligned the raw sequences to reference gene sequences, after which the immunoSEQ online tools were used for analysis. Frequencies of productive and nonproductive TRB rearrangements were assessed among unique sequences as well as among total sequences. Assessment of potential self-reactivity relied on the hydrophobicity of positions 6 and 7 in the TRB CDR3, along with their amino acid composition. Groups were compared by t tests, Mann-Whitney tests or two-way ANOVA performed in Prism software. In its TCRdb copy, this immuneACCESS table keeps in-frame sequences only and misses some clones. Where compared with another copy, unresolved V genes explain less than half of these, and the others have no known cause. That table supplies the V and J calls and clone size; D and trimming were determined from the DNA. The sample table shows 30,000 to 40,000 clones, and more than 85% are seen once. 0.75% to 1% of the sample comes from the top ten.

All CD3G-deficient patients had evidence of autoimmunity, which was more severe in two of the patients. At the time of testing, the patients were between 2 and 39 years old, and their CD4+ and CD8+ T cells had reduced naive proportions and increased memory proportions. CD4+ cells were FACS-sorted into CD25-high CD127-low regulatory T cells and CD25-low CD127-high conventional CD4+ T cells. About 6 individuals with CD3G deficiency were included in the patient group. An international network of physicians across the United States, Europe and Asia provided the patient samples and clinical data. Ficoll density separation was used to isolate peripheral blood mononuclear cells. CDR3 length: 17 amino acids, cysteine to phenylalanine. The sequence is cut down to CDR3 DNA, 51 bases in frame from base 1. Trimming accounts for 4 bases at V and 3 bases at J, while the number of junction bases matched to no gene is 13. In the germline V gene, CDR1 corresponds to MNHNS and CDR2 to SASEGT.

What was sequenced was conventional CD4+ T cells sorted from blood. The TCR sequence derives from a child aged 2 to 9 with CD3G deficiency. The chain is encoded by TRBV6-1 joined to TRBJ2-7; a stretch of 9 junction bases matches TRBD1. The DNA sequence is as follows: TGTGCCAGCAGTGTTAATACAGGGGGCTATCCTCGCTACGAGCAGTACTTC. This codes for CASSVNTGGYPRYEQYF.